The present TCR beta chain was sequenced within a study of T cells of healthy individuals. MiXCR, run by TCRdb on the 5' RACE reads, gives a single entry per CDR3 protein. The top ten clones hold more than 15% of a sample with 40,000 to 65,000 distinct CDR3 sequences, around 15% of them seen once. The CDR3 totals 14 residues. V trimming: 4 bases; J trimming: 7 bases; junction bases outside the gene matches: 6. This clonotype was detected ten times or more. The rearrangement joins TRBV12-3 or TRBV12-4 to TRBJ2-3, with 9 bases identical to TRBD1. This receptor was obtained from a human donor in good health. The CDR3 reads CASSSGTGQNTQYF. The CDR3 coding sequence is TGTGCCAGCAGTTCCGGGACAGGGCAGAATACGCAGTATTTT.